Listed below are T cell receptor beta chains from one sample, sequenced in a study of blood T cell repertoires in COVID-19. The repertoire was sequenced with immunoSEQ multiplex PCR; TCRdb's copy has only in-frame clones and lacks some. Of roughly 55,000 clones listed, 90% are singletons. The sample taken for sequencing was peripheral blood. Receptors were obtained from a human donor with active COVID-19. The donor label of this sample is uncertain. Both conserved end residues are part of each CDR3. Each record gives: CDR3 protein, CDR3 DNA, V gene, clone size, J gene, D gene. A D gene is named only where the DNA matches it firmly. Clone size, where shown, is once, few, many, or a class for clones that have expanded.

CASSAPPIGSYNEQFF TGTGCCAGCAGCGCTCCTCCGATCGGGTCCTACAATGAGCAGTTCTTC TRBV7-9 NA TRBJ2-1 NA
CASSEGGEGQPQHF TGTGCCAGCAGCGAAGGGGGGGAGGGTCAGCCCCAGCATTTT TRBV9 NA TRBJ1-5 NA
CASREPQRSSYNEQFF TGTGCCAGCAGAGAACCACAGAGAAGCTCCTACAATGAGCAGTTCTTC TRBV6-4 NA TRBJ2-1 NA
CASSSTGTGSDEQFF TGTGCCAGCAGCTCCACCGGGACAGGGAGTGATGAGCAGTTCTTC TRBV7-9 NA TRBJ2-1 TRBD1
CASSSTGTGFSTGELFF TGTGCCAGCAGTTCTACCGGGACAGGGTTTTCTACCGGGGAGCTGTTTTTT TRBV7-9 NA TRBJ2-2 TRBD1
CAISDGALQRDTQYF TGTGCCATCAGTGATGGGGCACTCCAACGGGATACGCAGTATTTT TRBV10-3 NA TRBJ2-3 NA
CASSLRGGVEGNTIYF TGTGCCAGCAGCTTGCGGGGGGGCGTTGAGGGAAACACCATATATTTT TRBV5-4 few TRBJ1-3 NA
CAISDQGGLSGYTF TGTGCCATCAGTGATCAAGGGGGCTTAAGTGGCTACACCTTC TRBV10-3 NA TRBJ1-2 TRBD1
CASSVAGNQGEQYF TGTGCCAGCAGCGTTGCCGGAAACCAGGGCGAGCAGTACTTC TRBV9 NA TRBJ2-7 NA
CASRRGAGNTIYF TGTGCCAGCAGACGGGGTGCTGGAAACACCATATATTTT TRBV12-3/TRBV12-4 NA TRBJ1-3 NA
CASRNTLVSQYF TGTGCCAGCAGAAATACCCTAGTTTCACAGTATTTT TRBV2 NA TRBJ2-3 NA
CSASSGSGGPYEQYF TGCAGTGCTAGTTCGGGTTCGGGAGGGCCGTACGAGCAGTACTTC TRBV20-1 NA TRBJ2-7 TRBD2
CAITGVENTGELFF TGTGCCATCACAGGGGTGGAGAACACCGGGGAGCTGTTTTTT TRBV10-3 NA TRBJ2-2 NA
CASSLRGAAYGYTF TGTGCCAGCAGCTTGCGAGGAGCTGCTTATGGCTACACCTTC TRBV5-5 NA TRBJ1-2 NA
CASSYQGLAGDEQYF TGTGCCAGCAGTTACCAGGGACTAGCGGGAGACGAGCAGTACTTC TRBV6-5 NA TRBJ2-7 TRBD2
CASSLVGTGLYYEQYF TGCGCCAGCAGCTTGGTGGGGACAGGGCTTTATTACGAGCAGTACTTC TRBV5-1 NA TRBJ2-7 TRBD1
CASSLTSPQETQYF TGTGCCAGCAGCCTGACTAGCCCTCAAGAGACCCAGTACTTC TRBV11-2 NA TRBJ2-5 TRBD2
CASSLVAVLYNEQFF TGCGCCAGCAGCTTGGTAGCGGTGTTGTACAATGAGCAGTTCTTC TRBV5-1 NA TRBJ2-1 NA
CASSSRTEAFF TGTGCCAGCAGTTCTCGGACAGAAGCTTTCTTT TRBV27 NA TRBJ1-1 NA
CAAETSGGFGELFF TGTGCCGCGGAGACTAGCGGGGGGTTCGGGGAGCTGTTTTTT TRBV19 NA TRBJ2-2 TRBD2
CASSQGALDGLRNTQYF TGCGCCAGCAGCCAAGGAGCCCTTGACGGACTCCGAAATACGCAGTATTTT TRBV4-1 NA TRBJ2-3 NA
CASSSLDRNEAFF TGTGCCAGCAGCTCGCTGGACAGAAATGAAGCTTTCTTT TRBV7-3 once TRBJ1-1 NA
CASSEQGYNSPLHF TGTGCCAGCTCCGAGCAGGGCTATAATTCACCCCTCCACTTT TRBV6-6 few TRBJ1-6 NA
CASSEHVQANTEAFF TGTGCCAGCAGTGAACATGTCCAGGCGAACACTGAAGCTTTCTTT TRBV6-1 NA TRBJ1-1 NA
CASSPGTPAVYGYTF TGTGCCAGCAGCCCGGGGACTCCGGCTGTCTATGGCTACACCTTC TRBV7-2 once TRBJ1-2 NA
CASSIPGTGWADTQYF TGTGCCAGTAGTATTCCCGGGACAGGGTGGGCAGATACGCAGTATTTT TRBV19 NA TRBJ2-3 TRBD1
CASSVTGIEDTQYF TGTGCCAGCAGTGTGACAGGTATTGAGGATACGCAGTATTTT TRBV27 NA TRBJ2-3 NA
CASGLVASERETQYF TGTGCTAGTGGTTTGGTGGCTAGCGAACGAGAGACCCAGTACTTC TRBV12-5 NA TRBJ2-5 NA
CASRLAELTDTQYF TGTGCCAGCAGACTAGCGGAGCTCACAGATACGCAGTATTTT TRBV27 NA TRBJ2-3 TRBD2
CASMQGGNEKLFF TGTGCCAGCATGCAGGGAGGTAATGAAAAACTGTTTTTT TRBV12-3/TRBV12-4 NA TRBJ1-4 NA
CASSQDLTRPQHF TGCGCCAGCAGCCAAGATCTTACGAGGCCCCAGCATTTT TRBV4-3 NA TRBJ1-5 NA
CASSGTSGGANIQYF TGTGCCAGCAGTGGGACTAGCGGGGGAGCCAACATTCAGTACTTC TRBV2 NA TRBJ2-4 TRBD2
CASRPLGGQGVRTEAFF TGTGCCAGTAGACCCCTCGGGGGACAGGGGGTGCGCACTGAAGCTTTCTTT TRBV27 once TRBJ1-1 TRBD1
CASSYRVDTEAFF TGTGCCAGTAGCTACAGGGTGGACACTGAAGCTTTCTTT TRBV19 NA TRBJ1-1 NA
CASSELGGRGEAFF TGTGCCAGCAGTGAATTAGGGGGCAGGGGCGAAGCTTTCTTT TRBV2 NA TRBJ1-1 TRBD1
CASSPTGNYGYTF TGTGCCAGCAGCCCAACAGGGAACTATGGCTACACCTTC TRBV12-3/TRBV12-4 NA TRBJ1-2 NA
CASSLKQELYNEQFF TGCGCCAGCAGCTTGAAACAGGAGCTCTACAATGAGCAGTTCTTC TRBV5-1 NA TRBJ2-1 NA
CASTERGVATDTQYF TGTGCCAGCACCGAAAGAGGTGTGGCAACAGATACGCAGTATTTT TRBV2 NA TRBJ2-3 NA
CASSLWSGTGSPASQHF TGTGCCAGCAGTTTATGGTCCGGGACAGGGAGCCCCGCGTCCCAGCATTTT TRBV28 NA TRBJ1-5 TRBD1
CASTPGGGSTEAFF TGTGCCAGCACCCCCGGGGGCGGGAGCACTGAAGCTTTCTTT TRBV7-3 many TRBJ1-1 NA
CASSMEAGVADTQYF TGTGCCAGCAGCATGGAGGCAGGGGTTGCAGATACGCAGTATTTT TRBV7-9 NA TRBJ2-3 NA
CASSLVRETQYF TGTGCCAGCAGCTTGGTGAGGGAGACCCAGTACTTC TRBV5-4 once TRBJ2-5 NA
CASSWDSGEQYF TGTGCCAGCAGCTGGGACAGCGGCGAGCAGTACTTC TRBV5-5 NA TRBJ2-7 TRBD1
CASSSGTSKYNEQFF TGTGCCAGCAGTTCCGGGACTAGCAAATACAATGAGCAGTTCTTC TRBV27 NA TRBJ2-1 TRBD2
CASSLRTSGGASTGELFF TGTGCCAGCAGTCTAAGGACTAGCGGGGGGGCAAGCACCGGGGAGCTGTTTTTT TRBV7-2 NA TRBJ2-2 TRBD2
CASSVDSVQGINYGYTF TGTGCCAGCAGCGTAGACTCGGTTCAGGGTATTAACTATGGCTACACCTTC TRBV9 NA TRBJ1-2 NA
CASSKGPTLGRHF TGTGCCAGCAGTAAAGGCCCAACGCTTGGGAGGCATTTT TRBV12-3/TRBV12-4 NA TRBJ1-5 NA
CASSPAVDRTAFF TGTGCCAGCTCACCTGCAGTCGACAGGACTGCTTTCTTT TRBV18 NA TRBJ1-1 NA
CASSQATSGGYNEQFF TGTGCCAGCAGCCAAGCGACTAGCGGGGGTTACAATGAGCAGTTCTTC TRBV4-2 NA TRBJ2-1 TRBD2
CASSEGEVTGELFF TGTGCCAGCAGCGAGGGAGAGGTCACCGGGGAGCTGTTTTTT TRBV9 NA TRBJ2-2 NA
CASSLAGGNQPQHF TGTGCCAGCAGTTTGGCGGGTGGCAATCAGCCCCAGCATTTT TRBV27 NA TRBJ1-5 NA
CASSLQGANTGELFF TGTGCCAGCAGCCTACAGGGAGCGAACACCGGGGAGCTGTTTTTT TRBV11-3 NA TRBJ2-2 NA
CASSDPRTGDGYTF TGTGCCAGCAGTGACCCGAGGACAGGGGACGGCTACACCTTC TRBV2 NA TRBJ1-2 TRBD1